Below are 17 T cell receptor beta chains sequenced from a single sample in a study of radiotherapy plus CTLA-4 blockade in lung cancer. Sequenced by immunoSEQ multiplex PCR; TCRdb stores in-frame clones only, minus some. The sample lists 130,000 or so clones, 70% to 90% occurring once. This material consisted of peripheral blood, taken from a patient treated with radiotherapy plus ipilimumab. These receptors came from a human donor with non-small cell lung cancer that progressed on radiotherapy plus ipilimumab.

This rearrangement joins TRBV6-6 to TRBJ1-1; D possibly corresponds to TRBD1 (5 bases). In germline, CDR1 is MNHNY, CDR2 SVGAGI (reference sequence). Trimming shortened V by 6 bases and J by 3 bases, and 14 bases separated the two germline ends. The CDR3 contains 14 residues. The CDR3, as DNA: TGTGCCAGCAGACCCCGGGGCGGGTACACTGAAGCTTTCTTT. Protein: CASRPRGGYTEAFF.

J is TRBJ2-1 and V is TRBV27, with D possibly being TRBD1 (5 bases). The CDR3 runs 17 residues. Trimming shortened V by 8 bases and J by 3 bases, and 23 bases separated the two germline ends. In germline, CDR1 is MNHEY, CDR2 SMNVEV (reference sequence). The CDR3 sequence: CASAAFRALPIYNEQFF. CDR3 coding DNA: TGTGCCAGCGCGGCGTTCAGGGCACTACCAATCTACAATGAGCAGTTCTTC.

CDR3 sequence: CASSGLATTDTQYF. The CDR3 DNA is TGTGCCAGTAGTGGACTAGCTACAACAGATACGCAGTATTTT. The rearrangement uses TRBV19 and TRBJ2-3; TRBD2 matches 8 bases. V lost 5 bases, J lost 3 bases, and 4 bases stayed unmatched. Germline CDR1 and CDR2: LNHDA and SQIVND (reference sequence). This CDR3 comprises 14 residues.

The chain couples TRBV6-6 to TRBJ1-1, with a tentative D call TRBD1 (6 bases). The CDR3 loop spans 14 amino acids. CDR1 is MNHNY, CDR2 SVGAGI, per germline (reference sequence). V gave up 6 bases and J gave up 3 bases, with 14 bases separating them. DNA for the CDR3: TGTGCCAGCAGGGTAAACAGGGCCCACACTGAAGCTTTCTTT. This sequence encodes CASRVNRAHTEAFF.

This chain connects TRBV9 to TRBJ2-7; 8 positions agree with TRBD1. The CDR3 spans 15 residues. CDR1 and CDR2 (germline): SGDLS, YYNGEE. V dropped 0 bases and J dropped 0; count of bases not matched to a gene: 2. CDR3 amino acids: CASSVGTGISYEQYF. The CDR3 DNA follows: TGTGCCAGCAGCGTAGGGACAGGGATCTCCTACGAGCAGTACTTC.

The chain joins TRBV5-1 to TRBJ2-2; 15 bases map to TRBD2. Looked up from germline, CDR1 is SGHRS and CDR2 is YFSETQ. This CDR3 comprises 19 residues. Trimming cost V 5 bases and J 3 bases; bases outside gene matches: 11. CDR3 sequence (DNA): TGCGCCAGCAGACCCGCGGGACTAGCGGGAGGCGGGGACACCGGGGAGCTGTTTTTT. It encodes CASRPAGLAGGGDTGELFF.

The chain combines TRBV6-1 with TRBJ2-6, with D perhaps TRBD1 (6 bases). This CDR3 comprises 15 residues. The V end was cut by 6 bases, the J end by 4 bases, with 13 bases between. Per germline, CDR1 MNHNS and CDR2 SASEGT. CDR3 sequence: CASRDSLGGANVLTF. Written as DNA, the CDR3 is TGTGCCAGCAGGGACAGCCTCGGGGGGGCCAACGTCCTGACTTTC.

This rearrangement joins TRBV27 to TRBJ2-2; 10 positions agree with TRBD2. V was pared by 8 bases and J by 5 bases, with 5 bases of the junction left unmatched. The germline V gene has CDR1 MNHEY and CDR2 SMNVEV (reference sequence). The CDR3 is 14 residues long. The CDR3 nucleotides are TGTGCCAGCTGGCCTAGCGGGAGAACCGGGGAGCTGTTTTTT. This sequence encodes CASWPSGRTGELFF.

The chain uses TRBV18 and TRBJ1-1; D perhaps matches TRBD1 (5 bases). Germline V gene lookup returns CDR1 KGHSH and CDR2 LQKENI. Trimming cost V 3 bases and J 1 base, with 21 bases left between them. This CDR3 has 18 residues. The CDR3 is CASSPVLPGMLANTEAFF. The CDR3 region has the DNA TGTGCCAGCTCACCGGTTCTTCCAGGGATGCTCGCGAACACTGAAGCTTTCTTT.

V usage is TRBV11-3 and J usage is TRBJ2-7; D tentatively fits TRBD1 or TRBD2 (6 bases each). The length of the CDR3 is 18 residues. Germline CDR1 reads SGHNT; CDR2 reads YENEEA. With 1 base removed from V and 3 bases from J, the gap between germline ends came to 22 bases. The DNA for the CDR3 is TGTGCCAGCAGCTTAGTTTACGGCCAAGGACAGACTAGCTACGAGCAGTACTTC. Translated, it gives CASSLVYGQGQTSYEQYF.

The V and J genes are TRBV18 and TRBJ2-3; 9 bases line up with TRBD2. Per germline, CDR1 KGHSH and CDR2 LQKENI. After removal of 3 bases from V and 7 bases from J, the junction contained 5 bases not matched to a gene. CDR3 length: 14 residues. CDR3 sequence: CASSPAGGPYTQYF. In DNA, the CDR3 is TGTGCCAGCTCACCTGCGGGAGGGCCGTATACGCAGTATTTT.

This clone was picked up one time. The chain recombines TRBV2 with TRBJ2-2, with D possibly matching TRBD1 (5 bases). The CDR3 covers 16 residues. Germline CDR1 is SNHLY and CDR2 is FYNNEI. Trimming shortened V by 2 bases and J by 1 base, and 11 bases separated the two germline ends. The CDR3 DNA is TGTGCCAGCAGTGAACAGGGATTTAGGAACACCGGGGAGCTGTTTTTT. It encodes CASSEQGFRNTGELFF.

CDR3 bases: TGCAGCAGAATGGGGGACGATAGCAATCAGCCCCAGCATTTT. This sequence encodes CSRMGDDSNQPQHF. The chain has TRBV29-1 and TRBJ1-5; possibly TRBD1 for D (5 bases). The V end lost 8 bases, the J end lost 0 bases, and 14 bases lay between the germline ends. Germline CDR1 and CDR2: SQVTM and ANQGSEA. The CDR3 extends over 14 amino acids. Full variable domain (outside the CDR3, taken from reference TRBV29-1 and TRBJ1-5): SAVISQKPSRDICQRGTSLTIQCQVDSQVTMMFWYRQQPGQSLTLIATANQGSEATYESGFVIDKFPISRPNLTFSTLTVSNMSPEDSSIYLCSRMGDDSNQPQHFGDGTRLSIL.

The chain carries TRBV2 and TRBJ1-2, with TRBD1 matching 7 bases. The CDR3 runs to 15 residues. From germline, CDR1 is SNHLY and CDR2 FYNNEI. J was trimmed by 4 bases and V by 5 bases; bases with no gene match: 10. The CDR3 sequence is CASSFGVRGSYGYTF. In DNA form, the CDR3 reads TGTGCCAGCAGTTTTGGGGTCAGGGGGTCCTATGGCTACACCTTC.

This clone has just one count. The chain carries TRBV20-1 and TRBJ2-3, with unresolved D. CDR1 and CDR2 (germline): DFQATT, SNEGSKA (reference sequence). CDR3 length: 11 residues. V lost 5 bases and J 4 bases, leaving 7 bases between the germline ends. The CDR3 loop reads CSAYRADTQYF. As DNA, the CDR3 is TGCAGTGCTTACCGGGCAGATACGCAGTATTTT.

V usage is TRBV30 and J usage is TRBJ2-1, with D uncertain. Germline V gives CDR1 GTSNPN, CDR2 SVGIG (reference sequence). This CDR3 has 15 amino acids. V was shortened by 2 bases and J by 8 bases, with 19 bases between the two germline ends. The CDR3, as DNA: TGTGCCTGGAGTAAAACGGTGGTTGGTGGCGATGAGCAGTTCTTC. Its translation is CAWSKTVVGGDEQFF.

The V gene is TRBV2, the J gene TRBJ2-7; TRBD2 is a possible D gene (6 bases). The germline V and J ends were trimmed by 7 bases and 2 bases, with 15 bases remaining between them. The CDR3 is 14 residues long. CDR1 and CDR2 from the germline V gene are SNHLY and FYNNEI. The CDR3 reads CASTGREKTYEQYF. The CDR3 DNA reads as TGTGCCAGCACCGGCCGGGAGAAGACCTACGAGCAGTACTTC.